This TCR beta chain was captured in a study of T cell repertoires in cytomegalovirus infection. MiXCR was run by TCRdb on the reads, yielding one entry per CDR3 protein. The sample has 450,000 to 600,000 distinct CDR3 sequences, about 10% seen once. The V and J ends lost 4 bases and 7 bases respectively, with 22 bases between them. The CDR3 spans 16 residues. CDR1 is SEHNR and CDR2 is FQNEAQ in the germline V gene (reference sequence). This clonotype has ten or more counts. Sequenced input: PBMCs. The receptor's source is a human donor in good health (CMV status not recorded). Some clones in this sample may be carry-over from other donors' samples. The gene calls are TRBV7-9 and TRBJ1-1, with D tentatively TRBD1 (6 bases). CDR3 region: CASSSEARSGELEAFF. CDR3 bases: TGTGCCAGCAGCTCGGAGGCCCGGTCAGGGGAGCTTGAAGCTTTCTTT. Looking up the rest from reference TRBV7-9 and TRBJ1-1 gives the full variable domain: DTGVSQNPRHKITKRGQNVTFRCDPISEHNRLYWYRQTLGQGPEFLTYFQNEAQLEKSRLLSDRFSAERPKGSFSTLEIQRTEQGDSAMYLCASSSEARSGELEAFFGQGTRLTVV.